These T cell receptor beta chains were read from a single sample in a study of Ad26.COV2.S vaccination and SARS-CoV-2 variants. The method was immunoSEQ multiplex PCR; TCRdb's version includes in-frame clones alone and lacks a portion of them. The table lists nearly 400,000 clones, about 89% of them singletons. Here the sequenced sample was peripheral blood, taken in a trial of Ad26.COV2.S vaccine versus placebo. The receptors were gathered from a person between 18 and 60 years old who received the Ad26.COV2.S COVID-19 vaccine or a placebo. The CDR3 runs from the conserved cysteine through the conserved F or W. A clone size is listed for some rows: how often the clone was seen (once, few, many), or a class if it is expanded.

abundance	j_gene	v_gene	CDR3aa
once	TRBJ2-1	TRBV25-1	CASSDGTPSHYNEQFF
-	TRBJ2-7	TRBV5-1	CASRRAYEQYF
-	TRBJ2-2	TRBV2	CASTVTGPGELFF
-	TRBJ2-1	TRBV24-1	CATSDLERASSYNEQFF
-	TRBJ2-4	TRBV3-1/TRBV3-2	CASSQSGGIGNIQYF
-	TRBJ1-2	TRBV28	CASSFGRGNGYTF
-	TRBJ2-5	TRBV19	CASSSAGTSPETQYF
-	TRBJ2-1	TRBV19	CASSNQGSYNEQFF
-	TRBJ2-7	TRBV28	CASSKGRTAYEQYF
once	TRBJ2-3	TRBV7-9	CASSRRGTDTQYF
-	TRBJ1-2	TRBV27	CASSQGGPLVTF
-	TRBJ2-1	TRBV4-3	CASSLASSGSSYNEQFF
once	TRBJ2-7	TRBV28	CASSSEGALDEQYF
-	TRBJ2-3	TRBV30	CAWSGAVDTQYF
-	TRBJ2-3	TRBV11-2	CASSPQIRSTDTQYF
-	TRBJ1-6	TRBV5-5	CASSLDRGSPLHF
-	TRBJ2-3	TRBV3-1/TRBV3-2	CASAQGKDTQYF
-	TRBJ1-1	TRBV29-1	CSARFNTEAFF
-	TRBJ2-1	TRBV7-2	CASSLESGRPRVDEQFF
-	TRBJ2-7	TRBV5-1	CASSLSSGGPYEQYF
-	TRBJ2-1	TRBV5-1	CASSITLAAQYNEQFF
-	TRBJ2-2	TRBV10-1	CASGDTFTGELFF
-	TRBJ1-2	TRBV6-1	CASSDGTLGYTF
-	TRBJ2-5	TRBV5-6	CASSSLATGRGLETQYF
-	TRBJ2-5	TRBV11-1	CASSRDRAETQYF
-	TRBJ2-1	TRBV5-4	CASSRGASYNEQFF
-	TRBJ2-2	TRBV5-1	CASSLVSQREGSGELFF
-	TRBJ2-3	TRBV12-3/TRBV12-4	CASSSVGTQYF
-	TRBJ2-3	TRBV19	CASSTILDSSSTDTQYF
-	TRBJ1-5	TRBV7-2	CASSLLGGDQPQHF
-	TRBJ2-2	TRBV7-3	CASSTKMTSGTNTGELFF
-	TRBJ2-1	TRBV28	CASSPWGGDGYNEQFF
-	TRBJ2-7	TRBV28	CASRSDRGSTYEQYF
-	TRBJ2-1	TRBV7-9	CASSLANLRGHNEQFF
few	TRBJ1-6	TRBV6-1	CASSEDRETSPLHF
-	TRBJ2-1	TRBV30	CAWSRGRDNEQFF
-	TRBJ1-1	TRBV7-3	CASQAGMNTEAFF
-	TRBJ2-1	TRBV9	CASSVGLARGYNEQFF
-	TRBJ1-1	TRBV20-1	CSASLASGPTEAFF
-	TRBJ2-1	TRBV9	CASSPLTSGPYNEQFF
-	TRBJ2-1	TRBV7-3	CASSLIGGPNEQFF
-	TRBJ2-2	TRBV30	CAWRVLGVGELFF
-	TRBJ2-7	TRBV30	CAWSARGSRYYEQYF
-	TRBJ2-7	TRBV5-1	CASSQGGNEQYF
-	TRBJ2-7	TRBV2	CASSLLEGGWYEQYF
-	TRBJ2-7	TRBV9	CASSPPGTGDYEQYF
-	TRBJ2-7	TRBV7-6	CASSLGQGAYEQYF